Sequencing of this T cell receptor beta chain was carried out in a study of regulatory T cells in long-lasting Graves disease. Overall study results and limits: A greater number of public clonotypes (about 2,900) was shared by persistent patients than by new patients (roughly 880).

As to time point: newly diagnosed GD, antithyroid drugs for less than 3 months. PBMC RNA served as the TCR library source. This clonotype has ten or more counts. Its antigen is still unknown. The length of the CDR3 is 15 residues. The germline CDR1 and CDR2 sequences are SNHLY and FYNNEI. Trimming took 11 bases from V and 3 from J; bases not matched to a gene: 11. Construction of the TCR beta libraries employed iRepertoire HTBI primers in conjunction with Arm-PCR of CDR3 regions. MiXCR was run by TCRdb on the multiplex PCR reads, yielding one entry per CDR3 protein. Among about 440,000 distinct CDR3 sequences, less than 20% were seen once, and the ten largest hold over 8.5%. The same data also went into a second study, on T cells in Graves' hyperthyroidism and ophthalmopathy. That paper adds: Hyperthyroidism had been newly diagnosed in patients aged 18 to 65, and its duration was under 2 months. The HTBI primer set was used in a first-round RT-PCR of the TCR CDR3. Among clonotypes expanded in thyroid above 0.001, most were also found in blood.

Sample: peripheral blood mononuclear cells (PBMCs), taken at new diagnosis, from a patient treated with antithyroid drugs. The TCR originated in a young woman with Graves disease. The chain couples TRBV2 to TRBJ2-7; 12 nucleotides line up with TRBD2. In nucleotides, the CDR3 is TGTGCCGGCTGTATAGGACTAGCGGGGAACTACGAGCAGTACTTC. Residues: CAGCIGLAGNYEQYF.